This TCR beta chain was sequenced during a study of blood T cell repertoires in COVID-19. About the study: Collection of acute and convalescent COVID-19 samples took place in the United States, Italy and Spain. The cDNA or gDNA used as material had been derived from T cells, B-cell-depleted T cells, or PBMCs.

CDR1 is SGHTA, CDR2 FQGNSA, per germline. V was trimmed by 2 bases and J by 6 bases, leaving 14 bases between them. The CDR3 has 14 residues. Under the authors' procedure: Reference gene primer amplification gave nucleated cell count estimates. Here immunoSEQ multiplex PCR was the method, and the copy in TCRdb shows in-frame clones only, minus some. The D gene and trimming were derived from the DNA, and the V and J assignments and clone size from that table. The table shows 250,000 to 350,000 clones, with 70% to 90% occurring only once. Sequenced material: peripheral blood. This receptor was taken from a young woman who had recovered from COVID-19. This chain links TRBV7-2 with TRBJ2-7; D is uncertain. DNA for the CDR3: TGTGCCAGCAGCTTATCCTCGGGTTTTTCCGAGCAGTACTTC. Its protein product is CASSLSSGFSEQYF.